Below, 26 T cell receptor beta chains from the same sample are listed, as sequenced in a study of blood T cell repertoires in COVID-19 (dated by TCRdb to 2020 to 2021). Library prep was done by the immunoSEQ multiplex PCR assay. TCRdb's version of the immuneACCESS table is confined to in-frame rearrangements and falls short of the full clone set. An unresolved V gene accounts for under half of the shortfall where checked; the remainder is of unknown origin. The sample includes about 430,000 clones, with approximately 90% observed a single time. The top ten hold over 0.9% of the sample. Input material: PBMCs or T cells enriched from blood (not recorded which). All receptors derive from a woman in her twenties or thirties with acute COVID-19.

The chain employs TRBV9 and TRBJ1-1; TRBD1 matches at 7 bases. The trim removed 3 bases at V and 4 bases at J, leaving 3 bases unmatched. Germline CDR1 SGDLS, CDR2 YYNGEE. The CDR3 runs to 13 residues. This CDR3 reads CASSGGTATEAFF. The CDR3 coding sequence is TGTGCCAGCAGCGGGGGGACAGCCACTGAAGCTTTCTTT.

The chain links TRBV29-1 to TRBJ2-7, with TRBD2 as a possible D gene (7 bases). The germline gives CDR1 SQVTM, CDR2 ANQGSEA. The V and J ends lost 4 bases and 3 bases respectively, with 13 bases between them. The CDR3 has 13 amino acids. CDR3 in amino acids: CSVAGGLSYEQYF. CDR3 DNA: TGCAGCGTTGCGGGGGGCCTTAGCTACGAGCAGTACTTC.

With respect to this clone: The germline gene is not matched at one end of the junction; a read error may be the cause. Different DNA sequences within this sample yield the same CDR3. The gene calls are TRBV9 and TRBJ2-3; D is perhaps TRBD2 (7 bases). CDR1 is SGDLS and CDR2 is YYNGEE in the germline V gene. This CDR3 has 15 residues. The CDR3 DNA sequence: TGCGCCCGCAGGGGAGGGGGGGCTAGCACAGATACGCAGTATTTT. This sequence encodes CARRGGGASTDTQYF.

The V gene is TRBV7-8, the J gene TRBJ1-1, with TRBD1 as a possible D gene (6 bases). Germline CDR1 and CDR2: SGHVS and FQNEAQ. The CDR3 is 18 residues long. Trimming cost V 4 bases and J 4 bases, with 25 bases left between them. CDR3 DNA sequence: TGTGCCAGCAGCTCCACCCTGAGACAGGCCCAACCCCTCACTGAAGCTTTCTTT. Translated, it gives CASSSTLRQAQPLTEAFF.

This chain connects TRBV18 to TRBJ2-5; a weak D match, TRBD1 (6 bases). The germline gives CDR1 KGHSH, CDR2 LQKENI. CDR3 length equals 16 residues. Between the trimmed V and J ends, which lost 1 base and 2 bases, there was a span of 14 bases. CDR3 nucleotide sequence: TGTGCCAGCTCACCACAACCACAGGGTTTACAAGAGACCCAGTACTTC. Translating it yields CASSPQPQGLQETQYF.

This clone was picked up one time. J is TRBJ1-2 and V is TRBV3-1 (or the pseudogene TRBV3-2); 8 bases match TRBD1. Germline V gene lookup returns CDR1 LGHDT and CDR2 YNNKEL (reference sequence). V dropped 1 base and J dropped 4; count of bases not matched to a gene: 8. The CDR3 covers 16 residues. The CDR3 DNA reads TGTGCCAGCAGCCAAGGCCGTGGGACAGGCCTCTATGGCTACACCTTC. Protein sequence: CASSQGRGTGLYGYTF.

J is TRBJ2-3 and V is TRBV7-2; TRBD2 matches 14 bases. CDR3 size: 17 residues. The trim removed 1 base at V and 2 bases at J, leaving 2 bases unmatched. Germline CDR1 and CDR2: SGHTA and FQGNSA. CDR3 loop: CASSLGLAGGHTDTQYF. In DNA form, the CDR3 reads TGTGCCAGCAGCTTAGGACTAGCGGGGGGGCACACAGATACGCAGTATTTT.

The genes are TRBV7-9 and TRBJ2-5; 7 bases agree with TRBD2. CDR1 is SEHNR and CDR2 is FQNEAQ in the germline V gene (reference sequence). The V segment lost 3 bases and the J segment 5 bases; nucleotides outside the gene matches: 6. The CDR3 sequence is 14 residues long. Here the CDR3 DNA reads TGTGCCAGCAGCTTCACCAGGGAGGGTGAGACCCAGTACTTC. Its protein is CASSFTREGETQYF.

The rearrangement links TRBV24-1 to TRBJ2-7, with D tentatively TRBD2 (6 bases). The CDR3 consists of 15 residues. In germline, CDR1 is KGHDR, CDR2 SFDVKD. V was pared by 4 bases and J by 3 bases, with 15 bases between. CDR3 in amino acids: CATSDPSAGRYEQYF. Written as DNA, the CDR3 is TGTGCCACCAGTGACCCCTCCGCGGGGCGCTACGAGCAGTACTTC.

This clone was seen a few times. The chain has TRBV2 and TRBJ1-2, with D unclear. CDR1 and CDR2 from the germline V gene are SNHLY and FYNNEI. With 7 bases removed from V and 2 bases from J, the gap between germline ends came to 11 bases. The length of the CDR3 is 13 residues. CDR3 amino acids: CASNAVSNYGYTF. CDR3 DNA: TGTGCCAGCAATGCAGTCTCGAACTATGGCTACACCTTC.

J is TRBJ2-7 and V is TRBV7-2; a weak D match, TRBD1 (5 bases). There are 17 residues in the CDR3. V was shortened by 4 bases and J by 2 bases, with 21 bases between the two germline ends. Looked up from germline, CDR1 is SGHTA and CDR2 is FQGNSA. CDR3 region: CASSSLIGVGITYEQYF. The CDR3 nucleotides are TGTGCCAGCAGCTCGCTGATAGGGGTCGGAATCACCTACGAGCAGTACTTC.

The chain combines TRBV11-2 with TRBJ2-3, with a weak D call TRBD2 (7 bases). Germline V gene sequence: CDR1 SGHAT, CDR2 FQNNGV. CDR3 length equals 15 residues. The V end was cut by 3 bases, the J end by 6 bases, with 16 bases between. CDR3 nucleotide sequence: TGTGCCAGCAGCTTGGGAGGGGGGGCGTTTGATACGCAGTATTTT. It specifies CASSLGGGAFDTQYF.

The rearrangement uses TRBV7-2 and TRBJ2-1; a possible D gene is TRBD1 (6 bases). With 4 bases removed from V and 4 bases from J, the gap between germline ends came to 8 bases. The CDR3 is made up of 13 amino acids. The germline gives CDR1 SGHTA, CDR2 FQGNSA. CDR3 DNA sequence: TGTGCCAGCAGCTGGGACATTTACAATGAGCAGTTCTTC. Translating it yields CASSWDIYNEQFF.

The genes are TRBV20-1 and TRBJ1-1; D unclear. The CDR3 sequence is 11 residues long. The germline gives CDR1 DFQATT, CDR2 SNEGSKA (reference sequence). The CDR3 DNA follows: TGCACGGCGGACTTAAACACTGAAGCTTTCTTT. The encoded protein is CTADLNTEAFF.

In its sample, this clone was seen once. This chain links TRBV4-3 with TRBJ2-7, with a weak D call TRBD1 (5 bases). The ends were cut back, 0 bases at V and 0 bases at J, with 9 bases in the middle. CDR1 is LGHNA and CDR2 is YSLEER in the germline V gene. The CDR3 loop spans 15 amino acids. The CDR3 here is CASSQEPGSSYEQYF. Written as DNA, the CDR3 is TGCGCCAGCAGCCAAGAACCAGGGTCCTCCTACGAGCAGTACTTC.

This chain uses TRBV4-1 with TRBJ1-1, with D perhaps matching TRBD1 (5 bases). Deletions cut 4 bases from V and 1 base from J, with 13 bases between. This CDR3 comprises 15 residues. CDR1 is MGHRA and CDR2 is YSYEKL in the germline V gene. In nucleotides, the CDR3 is TGCGCCAGCAGCCTCTCCCGGGGGGGGAACACTGAAGCTTTCTTT. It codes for CASSLSRGGNTEAFF.

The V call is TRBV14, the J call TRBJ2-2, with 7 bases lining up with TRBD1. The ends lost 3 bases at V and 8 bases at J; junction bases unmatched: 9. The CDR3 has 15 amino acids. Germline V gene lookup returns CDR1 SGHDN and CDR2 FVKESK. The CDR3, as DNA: TGTGCCAGCAGCCAGGACAGGCGGCTCGGAGGGGAGCTGTTTTTT. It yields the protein CASSQDRRLGGELFF. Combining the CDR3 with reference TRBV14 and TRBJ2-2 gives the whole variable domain EAGVTQFPSHSVIEKGQTVTLRCDPISGHDNLYWYRRVMGKEIKFLLHFVKESKQDESGMPNNRFLAERTGGTYSTLKVQPAELEDSGVYFCASSQDRRLGGELFFGEGSRLTVL.

The CDR3, as DNA: TGTGCCAGCAGCTTCCAACAGGGTGCGTATGGCTACACCTTC. It specifies CASSFQQGAYGYTF. This rearrangement joins TRBV5-4 to TRBJ1-2; tentatively, D is TRBD1 (6 bases). Trimming took off 2 bases at V and 5 bases at J, with 13 bases between the two ends. The germline V gene encodes CDR1 SGHNT and CDR2 YYREEE (reference sequence). The CDR3 is 14 amino acids.

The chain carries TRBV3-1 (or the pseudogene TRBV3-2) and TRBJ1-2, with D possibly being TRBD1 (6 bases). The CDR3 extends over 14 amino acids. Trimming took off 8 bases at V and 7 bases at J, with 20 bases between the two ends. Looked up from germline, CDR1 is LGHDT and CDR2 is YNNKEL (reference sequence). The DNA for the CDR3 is TGTGCCAGCGCGAACAGGGAGGGTTTGGGTGGCTACACCTTC. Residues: CASANREGLGGYTF.

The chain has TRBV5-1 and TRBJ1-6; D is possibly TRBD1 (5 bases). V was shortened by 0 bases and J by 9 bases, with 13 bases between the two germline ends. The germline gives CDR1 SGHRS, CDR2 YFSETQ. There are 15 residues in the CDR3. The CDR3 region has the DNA TGCGCCAGCAGCTTGGGTCCCAGGGATGGTTCACCCCTCCACTTT. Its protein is CASSLGPRDGSPLHF. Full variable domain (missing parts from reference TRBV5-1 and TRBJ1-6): KAGVTQTPRYLIKTRGQQVTLSCSPISGHRSVSWYQQTPGQGLQFLFEYFSETQRNKGNFPGRFSGRQFSNSRSEMNVSTLELGDSALYLCASSLGPRDGSPLHFGNGTRLTVT.

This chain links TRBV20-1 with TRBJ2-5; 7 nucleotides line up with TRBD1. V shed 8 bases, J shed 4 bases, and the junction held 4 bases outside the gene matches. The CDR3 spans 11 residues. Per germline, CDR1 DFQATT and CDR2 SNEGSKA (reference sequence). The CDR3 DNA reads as TGCAGTAGGTACAGGGGAGAGACCCAGTACTTC. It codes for CSRYRGETQYF.

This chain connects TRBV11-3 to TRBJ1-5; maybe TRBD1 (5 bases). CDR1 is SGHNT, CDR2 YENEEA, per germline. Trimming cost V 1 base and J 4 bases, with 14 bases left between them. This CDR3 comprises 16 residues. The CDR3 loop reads CASSLVEGRGNQPQHF. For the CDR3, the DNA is TGTGCCAGCAGCTTAGTGGAGGGGAGAGGAAATCAGCCCCAGCATTTT.

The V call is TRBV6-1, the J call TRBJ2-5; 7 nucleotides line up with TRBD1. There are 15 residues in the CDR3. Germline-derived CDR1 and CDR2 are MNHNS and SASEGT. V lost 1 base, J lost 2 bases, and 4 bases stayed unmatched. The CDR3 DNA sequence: TGTGCCAGCAGTGAAGACAGGGGCCGACAAGAGACCCAGTACTTC. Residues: CASSEDRGRQETQYF.

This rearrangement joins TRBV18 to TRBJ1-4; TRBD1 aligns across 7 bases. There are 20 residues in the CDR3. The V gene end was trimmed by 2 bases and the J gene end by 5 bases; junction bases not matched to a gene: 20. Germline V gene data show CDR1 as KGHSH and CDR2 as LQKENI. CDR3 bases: TGTGCCAGCTCACCAGGACAGGAGTTTTCCTTTTTTGGTCTCAATGAAAAACTGTTTTTT. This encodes CASSPGQEFSFFGLNEKLFF.

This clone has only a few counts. The CDR3 bases are TGTGCCACCAGTGCTCAGGCGAACACTGAAGCTTTCTTT. Translating it yields CATSAQANTEAFF. This chain joins TRBV24-1 and TRBJ1-1; D gene uncertain. The CDR3 sequence is 13 residues long. The V gene lost 5 bases and the J gene lost 1 base, with 7 bases spanning the gap. Germline CDR1 and CDR2: KGHDR and SFDVKD.

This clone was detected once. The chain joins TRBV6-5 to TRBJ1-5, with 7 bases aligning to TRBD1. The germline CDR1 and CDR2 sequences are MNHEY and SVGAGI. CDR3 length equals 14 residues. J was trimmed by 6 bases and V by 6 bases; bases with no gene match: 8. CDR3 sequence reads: CASRPTGAGQPQHF. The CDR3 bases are TGTGCCAGCAGGCCTACAGGGGCGGGTCAGCCCCAGCATTTT.